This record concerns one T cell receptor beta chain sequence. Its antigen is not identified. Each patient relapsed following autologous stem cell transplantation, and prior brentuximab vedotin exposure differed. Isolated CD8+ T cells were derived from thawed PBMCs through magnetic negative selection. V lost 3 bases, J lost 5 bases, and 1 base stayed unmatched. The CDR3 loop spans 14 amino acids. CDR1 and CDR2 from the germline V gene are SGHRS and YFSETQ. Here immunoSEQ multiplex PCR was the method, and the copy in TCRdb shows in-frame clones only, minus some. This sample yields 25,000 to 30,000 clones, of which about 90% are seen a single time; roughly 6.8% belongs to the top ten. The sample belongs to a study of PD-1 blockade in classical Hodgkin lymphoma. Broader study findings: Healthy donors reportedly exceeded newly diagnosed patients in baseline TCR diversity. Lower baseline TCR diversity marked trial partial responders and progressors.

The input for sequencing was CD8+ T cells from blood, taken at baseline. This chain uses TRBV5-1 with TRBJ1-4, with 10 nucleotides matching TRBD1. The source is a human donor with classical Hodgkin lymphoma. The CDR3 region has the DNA TGCGCCAGCAGCTCGGACAGGGGGAATGAAAAACTGTTTTTT. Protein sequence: CASSSDRGNEKLFF.